Following are 3 T cell receptor beta chains from one sample sequenced in a study of vaccination effects on CD4 cells after COVID-19. Under the ViraFEST assay, PBMC were stimulated with viral peptide pools so that antigen-specific CD4+ T cells expanded. Sequencing was performed afterwards. Culturing for around ten days preceded CD4+ T cell isolation. None of these healthy vaccinees had been infected with SARS-CoV-2 before vaccination. Antigens for these TCRs are unknown. The assay was immunoSEQ multiplex PCR, and TCRdb's table has in-frame clones only and misses some. The data contain over 25,000 clones, roughly 70% of them singletons. Sequenced here: CD4+ T cells from PBMCs cultured with HCoV-NL63 spike peptides, sampled before COVID-19 vaccination. The origin of the receptors is a human donor who received a COVID-19 vaccine.

V is TRBV3-1 (or the pseudogene TRBV3-2) and J is TRBJ2-3; perhaps TRBD2 as D (7 bases). This CDR3 is built from 16 residues. V lost 7 bases to trimming and J lost 2 bases, with 19 bases between them. CDR1 LGHDT and CDR2 YNNKEL come from the germline V gene (reference sequence). The CDR3 nucleotides read TGTGCCAGCAACTCCATAGGGGGGGGCCTCACAGATACGCAGTATTTT. Translation gives CASNSIGGGLTDTQYF.

The V gene is TRBV5-1, the J gene TRBJ2-1; tentatively, D is TRBD2 (6 bases). The CDR3 runs 14 residues. Looked up from germline, CDR1 is SGHRS and CDR2 is YFSETQ. Trimming cost V 3 bases and J 7 bases, with 14 bases left between them. The CDR3 is CASSWSGSTNEQFF. DNA of the CDR3: TGCGCCAGCAGCTGGAGCGGGTCAACGAATGAGCAGTTCTTC.

V gene TRBV5-5 combines with J gene TRBJ1-5, with TRBD1 identical over 9 bases. CDR1 and CDR2 from the germline V gene are SGHKS and YYEKEE (reference sequence). After removal of 3 bases from V and 4 bases from J, the junction contained 5 bases not matched to a gene. The CDR3 spans 15 residues. The CDR3 loop is CASSWGTGRNQPQHF. The CDR3 DNA reads as TGTGCCAGCAGCTGGGGGACAGGGAGAAATCAGCCCCAGCATTTT.